This TCR beta chain was found in a study of blood T cell repertoires in COVID-19. Looking at the study overall: Some COVID-19 samples were acute and others convalescent; all came from the United States, Italy and Spain. PBMCs, B-cell-depleted T cells, or T cells were the source of the cDNA or gDNA that made up the material.

From germline, CDR1 is SGHAT and CDR2 FQNNGV. Germline trimming cut 0 bases from V and 3 bases from J; bases unmatched to any gene: 6. The CDR3 consists of 17 residues. Authors' processing steps: Reference gene primer amplification gave estimated nucleated cell counts. TCRdb's copy holds only in-frame clones and misses some; the assay was immunoSEQ multiplex PCR. V and J calls and clone size are given by that table; D and trimming were obtained from the DNA. Of 200,000 to 250,000 clones listed, approximately 80% are singletons. J is TRBJ2-1 and V is TRBV11-2; TRBD2 agrees at 9 bases. This TCR derives from a woman of 80 years or more with acute or convalescent COVID-19. The specimen was peripheral blood. The CDR3 is CASSLDHGTSSYNEQFF. CDR3 bases: TGTGCCAGCAGCTTAGATCATGGGACTAGCAGCTACAATGAGCAGTTCTTC.